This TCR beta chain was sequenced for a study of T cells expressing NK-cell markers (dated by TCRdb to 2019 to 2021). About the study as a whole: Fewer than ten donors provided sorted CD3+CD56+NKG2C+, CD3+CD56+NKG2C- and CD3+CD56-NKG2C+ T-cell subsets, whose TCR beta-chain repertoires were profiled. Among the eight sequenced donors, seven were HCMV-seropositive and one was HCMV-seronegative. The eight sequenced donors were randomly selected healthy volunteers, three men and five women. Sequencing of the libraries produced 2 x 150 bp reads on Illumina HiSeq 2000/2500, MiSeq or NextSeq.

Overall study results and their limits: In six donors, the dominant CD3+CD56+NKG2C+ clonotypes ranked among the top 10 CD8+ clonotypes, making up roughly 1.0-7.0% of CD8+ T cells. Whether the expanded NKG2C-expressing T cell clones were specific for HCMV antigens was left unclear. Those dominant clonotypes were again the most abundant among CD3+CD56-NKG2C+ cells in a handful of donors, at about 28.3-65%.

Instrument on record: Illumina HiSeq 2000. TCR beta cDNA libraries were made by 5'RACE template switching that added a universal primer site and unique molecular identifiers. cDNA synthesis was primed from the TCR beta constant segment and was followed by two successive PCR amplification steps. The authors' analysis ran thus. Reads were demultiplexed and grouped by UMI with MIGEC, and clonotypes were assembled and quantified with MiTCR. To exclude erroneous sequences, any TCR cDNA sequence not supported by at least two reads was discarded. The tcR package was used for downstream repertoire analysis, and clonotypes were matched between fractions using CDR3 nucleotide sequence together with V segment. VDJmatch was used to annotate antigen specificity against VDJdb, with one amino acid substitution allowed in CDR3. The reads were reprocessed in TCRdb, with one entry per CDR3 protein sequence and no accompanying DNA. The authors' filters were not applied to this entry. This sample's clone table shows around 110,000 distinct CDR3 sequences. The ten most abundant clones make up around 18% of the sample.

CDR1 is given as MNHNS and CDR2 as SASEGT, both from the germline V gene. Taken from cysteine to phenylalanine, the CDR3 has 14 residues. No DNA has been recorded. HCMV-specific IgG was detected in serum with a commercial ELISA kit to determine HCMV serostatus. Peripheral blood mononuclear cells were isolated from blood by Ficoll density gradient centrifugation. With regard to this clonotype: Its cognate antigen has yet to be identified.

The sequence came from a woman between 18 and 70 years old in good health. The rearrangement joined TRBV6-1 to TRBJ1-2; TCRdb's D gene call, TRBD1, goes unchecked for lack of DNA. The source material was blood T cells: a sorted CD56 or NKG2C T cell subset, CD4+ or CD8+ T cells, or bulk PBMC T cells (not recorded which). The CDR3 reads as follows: CASNIIGQNYGYTF.